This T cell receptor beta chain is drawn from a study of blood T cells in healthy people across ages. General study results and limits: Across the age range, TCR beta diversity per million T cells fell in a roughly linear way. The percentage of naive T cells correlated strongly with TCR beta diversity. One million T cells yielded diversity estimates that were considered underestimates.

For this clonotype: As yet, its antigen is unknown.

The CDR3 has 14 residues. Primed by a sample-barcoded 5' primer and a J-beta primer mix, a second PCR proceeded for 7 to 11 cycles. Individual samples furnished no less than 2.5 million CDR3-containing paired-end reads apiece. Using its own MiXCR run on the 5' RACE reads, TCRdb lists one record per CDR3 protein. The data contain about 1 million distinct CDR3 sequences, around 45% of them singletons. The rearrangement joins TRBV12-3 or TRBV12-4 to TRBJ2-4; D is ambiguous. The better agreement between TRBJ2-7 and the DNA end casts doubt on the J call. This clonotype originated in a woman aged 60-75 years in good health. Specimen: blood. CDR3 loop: CASSFVDGAYEQYF. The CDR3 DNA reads TGTGCCAGCAGTTTTGTCGACGGAGCCTACGAGCAGTACTTC.